The present T cell receptor (beta chain) was sequenced within a study of chemoradiotherapy in HPV16-positive cancers. Note on this clone: Its antigen remains unknown.

TCRdb's copy holds only in-frame clones and misses some; the assay was immunoSEQ multiplex PCR. The sample contains roughly 32,000 clones, approximately 90% of which appear only once. Findings of the study overall: Only a couple of HPV16-positive patients supplied the functional HPV-specificity definition. For HPV16-positive patients, expanding HPV-responsive T cells associated with longer recurrence-free survival. Non-HPV-specific T cells did not expand in tumors during treatment, whereas candidate HPV-specific clones and E7-related motifs did.

Sequences were derived from blood, sampled from a patient who underwent chemoradiotherapy. This clonotype was sampled from a human donor with HPV-associated anogenital cancer.

The CDR3 DNA is TGTGCCAGCAGTTACGAGCAGCCCTCGGGTGAGCAGTACTTC. This gives the protein CASSYEQPSGEQYF. This chain joins TRBV6-5 and TRBJ2-7, with no clear D. This CDR3 has 14 residues. Germline assignment: CDR1 MNHEY and CDR2 SVGAGI. V was shortened by 2 bases and J by 7 bases, with 15 bases between the two germline ends.